This T cell receptor beta chain was found in a study of T cells after yellow fever vaccination. Trimming pared 1 base from V and 6 bases from J, leaving 12 bases between. Per the germline V gene, CDR1 is DFQATT and CDR2 is SNEGSKA (reference sequence). The CDR3 covers 13 residues. Study-wide results and caveats: Reappearing after the booster were most of the clones from primary vaccination (96% CD4, around 88% CD8). Within FACS-sorted repertoires, abundant clonotypes contaminating from the bulk population could be present. Weaker in magnitude, the secondary response showed a faster peak on day 5 versus 15.

Generation of TCR cDNA used 5'RACE template switching (which added a universal primer site and UMIs). TCRdb redid the calling of the 5' RACE reads with MiXCR, one entry per CDR3 protein. The data hold roughly 500,000 distinct CDR3 sequences, with about 19% observed a single time. This clonotype was observed a handful of times. Its antigen remains unidentified. The sample was PBMCs, taken 15 days after the yellow fever booster vaccination. This chain links TRBV20-1 with TRBJ1-1, with D maybe TRBD1 (6 bases). The TCR sequence derives from a man aged 30 to 45 who received the YFV17D yellow fever vaccine. This chain's CDR3 is CSARVWGASEAFF. Written as DNA, the CDR3 is TGCAGTGCTAGAGTATGGGGGGCGTCTGAAGCTTTCTTT.